This T cell receptor beta chain was recovered during a study of a mutant IDH1 vaccine in newly diagnosed glioma. On the study more broadly: Most patients had radiochemotherapy with temozolomide before enrollment; others had one alone.

The CDR3 has 15 residues. Germline loops: CDR1 MDHEN, CDR2 SYDVKM. J was trimmed by 7 bases and V by 6 bases; bases with no gene match: 7. Concerning this clone: Antigen: not known.

Clones were sequenced by immunoSEQ multiplex PCR, and TCRdb holds only the in-frame ones, with some missing. Of approximately 82,000 clones listed, approximately 85% are singletons. Study-wide points: There seemed to be no relation between pseudoprogression and changes in top peripheral T cell clonotypes. Most patients, around 93%, showed vaccine-induced immune responses.

The time point is: week 23, last vaccination. Each vaccine dose was 300 ug of mutant IDH1 20-mer peptide, with topical imiquimod. The chain links TRBV28 to TRBJ2-7; the match to TRBD2 covers 15 bases. This sample comprised PBMCs, obtained from a glioma patient whose treatment included an IDH1 peptide vaccine. This receptor was taken from a woman aged 45 to 65 with glioma. The CDR3: CASRAGTSGRREQYF. DNA of the CDR3: TGTGCCAGCAGGGCCGGGACTAGCGGGAGGCGTGAGCAGTACTTC.